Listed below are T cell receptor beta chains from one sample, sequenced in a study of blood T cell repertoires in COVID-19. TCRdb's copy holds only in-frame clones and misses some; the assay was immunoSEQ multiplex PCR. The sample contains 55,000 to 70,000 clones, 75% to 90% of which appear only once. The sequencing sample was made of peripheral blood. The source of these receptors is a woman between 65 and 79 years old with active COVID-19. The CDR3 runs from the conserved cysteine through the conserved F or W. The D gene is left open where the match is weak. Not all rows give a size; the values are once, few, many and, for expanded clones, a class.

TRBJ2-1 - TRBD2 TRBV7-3 TGTGCCAGCAGCCGAAGACTAGCGGGAGGGACTCCCAATGAGCAGTTCTTC CASSRRLAGGTPNEQFF
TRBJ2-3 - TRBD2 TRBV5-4 TGTGCCAGCAGCCTGACTAGCGGGAGGTCGGATACGCAGTATTTT CASSLTSGRSDTQYF
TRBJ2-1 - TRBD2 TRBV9 TGTGCCAGCAGCCCCCGCCCGCGGGAGGGTAGGAATGAGCAGTTCTTC CASSPRPREGRNEQFF
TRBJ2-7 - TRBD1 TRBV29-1 TGCAGCGTTGCCCTTGGACAGGGCTACGAGCAGTACTTC CSVALGQGYEQYF
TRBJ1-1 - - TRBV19 TGTGCCAGCAAGACAGGTTACGACACTGAAGCTTTCTTT CASKTGYDTEAFF
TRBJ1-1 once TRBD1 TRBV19 TGTGCCAGTACCGGACAGGTTTCCACTGAAGCTTTCTTT CASTGQVSTEAFF
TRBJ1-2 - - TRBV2 TGTGCCAGCAGTGAACTTAGGCAGGGGTTTGGCTACACCTTC CASSELRQGFGYTF
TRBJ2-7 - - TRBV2 TGTGCCAGCAATAAACAGGGTCGCGACTACGAGCAGTACTTC CASNKQGRDYEQYF
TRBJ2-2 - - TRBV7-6 TGTGCCAGCAGCTGGCGACAGGATCTAACCACCGGGGAGCTGTTTTTT CASSWRQDLTTGELFF
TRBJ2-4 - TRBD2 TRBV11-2 TGTGCCAGCAGCTTACCCCGGGGCGGGAGAGGCAAAAACATTCAGTACTTC CASSLPRGGRGKNIQYF
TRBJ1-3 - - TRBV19 TGTGCCAGTAGTTCGGACATCCTCTCTGGAAACACCATATATTTT CASSSDILSGNTIYF
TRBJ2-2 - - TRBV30 TGTGCCTGGAGTGCGAGGAGAAACGGGGAGCTGTTTTTT CAWSARRNGELFF
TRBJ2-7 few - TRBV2 TGTGCCAGCAGTGAAATGTCCATCAGGTACTACGAGCAGTACTTC CASSEMSIRYYEQYF
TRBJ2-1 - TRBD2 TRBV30 TGTGCCTGGAGTATTAGCGGGAGCTGGAATGAGCAGTTCTTC CAWSISGSWNEQFF
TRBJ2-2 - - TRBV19 TGTGCCAGTAGTATAGACAGGGGAACGAGCACCGGGGAGCTGTTTTTT CASSIDRGTSTGELFF
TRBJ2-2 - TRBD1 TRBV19 TGTGCCAGTAGCCGGGACAGGGGGCTTGCCGGGGAGCTGTTTTTT CASSRDRGLAGELFF
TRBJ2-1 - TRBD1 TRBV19 TGTGCCAGTTGCCAGGGGGCCACCTACAATGAGCAGTTCTTC CASCQGATYNEQFF
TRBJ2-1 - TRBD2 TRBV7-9 TGTGCCAGCAGCTCCACTAGCGGGATAGACAATGAGCAGTTCTTC CASSSTSGIDNEQFF
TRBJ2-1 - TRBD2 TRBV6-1 TGTGCCAGCAGTGAACCTCCAAGGGCGGGAGGCGCCTACAATGAGCAGTTCTTC CASSEPPRAGGAYNEQFF
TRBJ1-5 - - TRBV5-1 TGCGCCAGCAGCTTGTCCGGAGGCAATCAGCCCCAGCATTTT CASSLSGGNQPQHF
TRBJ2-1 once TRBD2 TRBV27 TGTGCCAGCAGTGCGGGACTAGCGGATGACAATGAGCAGTTCTTC CASSAGLADDNEQFF
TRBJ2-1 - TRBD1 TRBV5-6 TGTGCCAGCAGCCAATCCGGGACAGGGGCCTACAATGAGCAGTTCTTC CASSQSGTGAYNEQFF
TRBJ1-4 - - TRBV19 TGTGCCAGTAGTATTACCCGGTACTCAACTAATGAAAAACTGTTTTTT CASSITRYSTNEKLFF
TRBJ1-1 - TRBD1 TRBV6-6 TGTGCCAGCATGAGGGGGCTTGAAGGCACTGAAGCTTTCTTT CASMRGLEGTEAFF
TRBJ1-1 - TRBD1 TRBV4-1 TGCGCCAGCAGCCAGGACAGGGGTAACACTGAAGCTTTCTTT CASSQDRGNTEAFF
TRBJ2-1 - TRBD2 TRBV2 TGTGCCAGCAGTGAAGCCCCCCGGGGTAGCGGGATCTACAATGAGCAGTTCTTC CASSEAPRGSGIYNEQFF
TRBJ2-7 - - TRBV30 TGTGCCTGGACAGGTAGGGGCGAGCAGTACTTC CAWTGRGEQYF
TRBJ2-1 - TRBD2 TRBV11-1 TGTGCCAGCAGTCTAGGCACTAGCGGCGGTGAGCAGTTCTTC CASSLGTSGGEQFF
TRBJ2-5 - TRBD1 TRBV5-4 TGTGCCAGCTCCCCACCCCCAGGACAGGGGGAAGAGACCCAGTACTTC CASSPPPGQGEETQYF
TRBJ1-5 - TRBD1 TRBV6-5 TGTGCCAGCAGAGAGACAGGGGGAAGGCAGCCCCAGCATTTT CASRETGGRQPQHF